This is a list of T cell receptor beta chains from one sample in a study of OX40 agonist ivuxolimab in advanced cancers. Sequencing used immunoSEQ multiplex PCR; TCRdb keeps in-frame clones, though not all of them. Here the sample spans some 68,000 clones, about 85% being singletons. The source material was CD4+ or CD8+ T cells sorted from blood, sampled in a trial of the OX40 agonist ivuxolimab. The receptor source for this set is an adult with an advanced solid tumor such as melanoma, head and neck, liver or kidney cancer. CDR3s include the opening cysteine and the closing phenylalanine or tryptophan. A D gene is named only where the DNA matches it firmly. Clone sizes are given selectively: once, few, many, or a class where the clone is expanded.

v_gene: TRBV7-2
j_gene: TRBJ2-2
d_gene: NA
abundance: NA
CDR3aa: CASSLVVVAGELFF
CDR3nt: TGTGCCAGCAGCCTGGTCGTAGTCGCCGGGGAGCTGTTTTTT

v_gene: TRBV7-8
j_gene: TRBJ2-3
d_gene: TRBD2
abundance: NA
CDR3aa: CASSLISGEGTQYF
CDR3nt: TGTGCCAGCAGCTTGATTTCGGGGGAGGGTACGCAGTATTTT

v_gene: TRBV28
j_gene: TRBJ2-7
d_gene: NA
abundance: NA
CDR3aa: CASSFARREQYF
CDR3nt: TGTGCCAGCAGTTTTGCCCGACGGGAGCAGTACTTC

v_gene: TRBV27
j_gene: TRBJ2-5
d_gene: NA
abundance: NA
CDR3aa: CASSFDGAVETQYF
CDR3nt: TGTGCCAGCAGTTTCGACGGGGCGGTAGAGACCCAGTACTTC

v_gene: TRBV14
j_gene: TRBJ1-1
d_gene: NA
abundance: few
CDR3aa: CASGPILGGARDTEAFF
CDR3nt: TGTGCCAGCGGCCCCATATTGGGGGGGGCGCGGGACACTGAAGCTTTCTTT

v_gene: TRBV5-1
j_gene: TRBJ1-4
d_gene: NA
abundance: NA
CDR3aa: CASSAGRQEKLFF
CDR3nt: TGCGCCAGCAGCGCGGGACGGCAGGAAAAACTGTTTTTT

v_gene: TRBV28
j_gene: TRBJ1-1
d_gene: NA
abundance: NA
CDR3aa: CASSAPGAEAFF
CDR3nt: TGTGCCAGCAGCGCCCCAGGGGCTGAAGCTTTCTTT

v_gene: TRBV5-1
j_gene: TRBJ1-5
d_gene: NA
abundance: few
CDR3aa: CASSASGDSNQPQHF
CDR3nt: TGCGCCAGCAGTGCGTCCGGGGATAGCAATCAGCCCCAGCATTTT

v_gene: TRBV5-5
j_gene: TRBJ2-5
d_gene: NA
abundance: NA
CDR3aa: CASSLTGAETQYF
CDR3nt: TGTGCCAGCAGCTTGACAGGTGCGGAGACCCAGTACTTC

v_gene: TRBV6-6
j_gene: TRBJ1-5
d_gene: TRBD1
abundance: NA
CDR3aa: CATETGEKNQPQHF
CDR3nt: TGTGCCACAGAGACAGGGGAGAAGAATCAGCCCCAGCATTTT

v_gene: TRBV6-1
j_gene: TRBJ1-5
d_gene: NA
abundance: once
CDR3aa: CASSAPTDSNQPQHF
CDR3nt: TGTGCCAGCAGTGCCCCCACAGATAGCAATCAGCCCCAGCATTTT

v_gene: TRBV27
j_gene: TRBJ2-5
d_gene: NA
abundance: NA
CDR3aa: CASSLSASWEETQYF
CDR3nt: TGTGCCAGCAGTTTAAGTGCTAGCTGGGAGGAGACCCAGTACTTC

v_gene: TRBV4-1
j_gene: TRBJ2-5
d_gene: NA
abundance: NA
CDR3aa: CASSQDWVETQYF
CDR3nt: TGCGCCAGCAGCCAAGACTGGGTGGAGACCCAGTACTTC

v_gene: TRBV7-2
j_gene: TRBJ2-2
d_gene: TRBD2
abundance: NA
CDR3aa: CASSPPSGGPNTGELFF
CDR3nt: TGTGCCAGCAGCCCCCCCAGCGGGGGGCCAAACACCGGGGAGCTGTTTTTT

v_gene: TRBV5-1
j_gene: TRBJ2-3
d_gene: NA
abundance: NA
CDR3aa: CASSLGGRAGTDTQYF
CDR3nt: TGCGCCAGCAGCTTGGGGGGGCGGGCCGGCACAGATACGCAGTATTTT

v_gene: TRBV6-5
j_gene: TRBJ1-5
d_gene: NA
abundance: NA
CDR3aa: CASSYVQGESNQPQHF
CDR3nt: TGTGCCAGCAGTTATGTACAGGGTGAGAGCAATCAGCCCCAGCATTTT

v_gene: TRBV9
j_gene: TRBJ2-3
d_gene: TRBD2
abundance: NA
CDR3aa: CASSVIPLAAGGGTQYF
CDR3nt: TGTGCCAGCAGCGTCATCCCCTTGGCAGCGGGAGGGGGAACGCAGTATTTT

v_gene: TRBV4-2
j_gene: TRBJ1-2
d_gene: NA
abundance: once
CDR3aa: CASSQDGGLLNYGYTF
CDR3nt: TGTGCCAGCAGCCAAGATGGGGGCCTCCTTAACTATGGCTACACCTTC

v_gene: TRBV7-2
j_gene: TRBJ2-7
d_gene: TRBD2
abundance: NA
CDR3aa: CASSPYSRLGRGAEQYF
CDR3nt: TGTGCCAGCAGCCCATACTCCCGCCTAGGGCGGGGGGCCGAGCAGTACTTC

v_gene: TRBV9
j_gene: TRBJ1-2
d_gene: NA
abundance: NA
CDR3aa: CASSVDGETRGGYTF
CDR3nt: TGTGCCAGCAGCGTAGATGGCGAGACACGGGGTGGCTACACCTTC

v_gene: TRBV1
j_gene: TRBJ1-1
d_gene: NA
abundance: NA
CDR3aa: CTSSQDLTTLNTEAFF
CDR3nt: TGCACCAGCAGCCAAGACCTGACGACTTTGAACACTGAAGCTTTCTTT

v_gene: TRBV29-1
j_gene: TRBJ2-1
d_gene: NA
abundance: NA
CDR3aa: CSVESGPGQFF
CDR3nt: TGCAGCGTTGAGAGCGGCCCTGGGCAGTTCTTC

v_gene: TRBV28
j_gene: TRBJ2-7
d_gene: NA
abundance: NA
CDR3aa: CASRTYYEQYF
CDR3nt: TGTGCCAGCAGGACCTACTACGAGCAGTACTTC

v_gene: TRBV6-1
j_gene: TRBJ1-5
d_gene: NA
abundance: NA
CDR3aa: CASSDEWDSNQPQHF
CDR3nt: TGTGCCAGCAGTGATGAGTGGGATAGCAATCAGCCCCAGCATTTT

v_gene: TRBV18
j_gene: TRBJ2-7
d_gene: NA
abundance: once
CDR3aa: CASSPPSRGDEQYF
CDR3nt: TGTGCCAGCTCACCACCGTCGCGTGGCGACGAGCAGTACTTC

v_gene: TRBV9
j_gene: TRBJ2-5
d_gene: NA
abundance: NA
CDR3aa: CASSVDSVQETQYF
CDR3nt: TGTGCCAGCAGCGTAGATAGCGTTCAAGAGACCCAGTACTTC

v_gene: TRBV19
j_gene: TRBJ2-6
d_gene: NA
abundance: NA
CDR3aa: CASSTTGLSGANVLTF
CDR3nt: TGTGCCAGTAGTACAACAGGGTTGTCTGGGGCCAACGTCCTGACTTTC

v_gene: TRBV27
j_gene: TRBJ2-1
d_gene: TRBD2
abundance: NA
CDR3aa: CASSLTRTSGRGNEQFF
CDR3nt: TGTGCCAGCAGTTTGACCCGGACTAGCGGGAGGGGAAATGAGCAGTTCTTC

v_gene: TRBV2
j_gene: TRBJ2-3
d_gene: NA
abundance: NA
CDR3aa: CASRGLGLTDTQYF
CDR3nt: TGTGCCAGCAGGGGGCTAGGCCTCACAGATACGCAGTATTTT

v_gene: TRBV6-5
j_gene: TRBJ1-4
d_gene: NA
abundance: NA
CDR3aa: CASRDGTREKLFF
CDR3nt: TGTGCCAGCAGGGACGGAACTAGGGAAAAACTGTTTTTT

v_gene: TRBV6-4
j_gene: TRBJ2-1
d_gene: NA
abundance: NA
CDR3aa: CARDTGNEQFF
CDR3nt: TGTGCCAGAGATACGGGCAATGAGCAGTTCTTC

v_gene: TRBV11-2
j_gene: TRBJ2-1
d_gene: NA
abundance: NA
CDR3aa: CASSLGTSPNEQFF
CDR3nt: TGTGCCAGCAGCTTAGGGACATCCCCGAATGAGCAGTTCTTC

v_gene: TRBV7-9
j_gene: TRBJ2-3
d_gene: NA
abundance: NA
CDR3aa: CASSFRQVEDTQYF
CDR3nt: TGTGCCAGCAGCTTTAGGCAGGTGGAAGATACGCAGTATTTT

v_gene: TRBV7-8
j_gene: TRBJ2-2
d_gene: TRBD2
abundance: NA
CDR3aa: CASSQKRGGQTGELFF
CDR3nt: TGTGCCAGCAGCCAGAAGCGGGGGGGCCAAACCGGGGAGCTGTTTTTT

v_gene: TRBV28
j_gene: TRBJ2-3
d_gene: TRBD2
abundance: few
CDR3aa: CASSFPTSGRTDTQYF
CDR3nt: TGTGCCAGCAGTTTTCCCACTAGCGGGAGGACAGATACGCAGTATTTT

v_gene: TRBV5-1
j_gene: TRBJ2-7
d_gene: NA
abundance: NA
CDR3aa: CASSHFPGAGNSYEQYF
CDR3nt: TGCGCCAGCAGCCACTTCCCAGGGGCGGGAAACTCCTACGAGCAGTACTTC

v_gene: TRBV15
j_gene: TRBJ1-1
d_gene: TRBD1
abundance: NA
CDR3aa: CATSLQGAYTEAFF
CDR3nt: TGTGCCACCAGCCTCCAGGGGGCCTACACTGAAGCTTTCTTT

v_gene: TRBV9
j_gene: TRBJ1-5
d_gene: NA
abundance: NA
CDR3aa: CASSVGGMSGAADSNQPQHF
CDR3nt: TGCGCCAGCAGCGTAGGGGGGATGAGCGGGGCCGCTGATAGCAATCAGCCCCAGCATTTT

v_gene: TRBV5-1
j_gene: TRBJ2-5
d_gene: NA
abundance: NA
CDR3aa: CASSSGEARQTQYF
CDR3nt: TGCGCCAGCAGCTCCGGTGAGGCCAGGCAGACCCAGTACTTC

v_gene: TRBV18
j_gene: TRBJ1-2
d_gene: NA
abundance: NA
CDR3aa: CASSPFRELGGYGYTF
CDR3nt: TGTGCCAGCTCACCCTTTAGGGAGCTCGGAGGCTATGGCTACACCTTC

v_gene: TRBV28
j_gene: TRBJ1-1
d_gene: TRBD1
abundance: NA
CDR3aa: CASIRQGAGEAFF
CDR3nt: TGTGCCAGCATACGGCAGGGGGCTGGTGAAGCTTTCTTT

v_gene: TRBV7-8
j_gene: TRBJ1-1
d_gene: NA
abundance: NA
CDR3aa: CASTGGSHFGEAFF
CDR3nt: TGTGCCAGCACCGGGGGTAGTCACTTCGGTGAAGCTTTCTTT

v_gene: TRBV5-4
j_gene: TRBJ2-7
d_gene: NA
abundance: NA
CDR3aa: CASSLETGSLYEQYF
CDR3nt: TGTGCCAGCAGCTTGGAGACAGGATCCCTCTACGAGCAGTACTTC

v_gene: TRBV11-3
j_gene: TRBJ1-1
d_gene: NA
abundance: NA
CDR3aa: CASSPTRGSTEAFF
CDR3nt: TGTGCCAGCAGCCCAACTCGGGGGTCCACTGAAGCTTTCTTT

v_gene: TRBV6-1
j_gene: TRBJ1-2
d_gene: NA
abundance: NA
CDR3aa: CASSEDRFYGYTF
CDR3nt: TGTGCCAGCAGTGAAGACAGGTTCTATGGCTACACCTTC

v_gene: TRBV21-1
j_gene: TRBJ1-2
d_gene: NA
abundance: once
CDR3aa: CAPDGKFYGYTF
CDR3nt: TGTGCCCCCGACGGGAAGTTCTATGGCTACACCTTC

v_gene: TRBV19
j_gene: TRBJ2-7
d_gene: TRBD1
abundance: NA
CDR3aa: CASSMRTGTYEQYF
CDR3nt: TGTGCCAGTAGTATGAGGACAGGGACCTACGAGCAGTACTTC